These 20 T cell receptor beta chains share one sample of origin, sequenced in a study of tumor T cells in aggressive B-cell lymphoma. Produced via immunoSEQ multiplex PCR; TCRdb's table is partial and in-frame only. The table shows 4,000 or so clones, with over 75% occurring only once. Material: tumor tissue. All receptors come from an adult with diffuse large B cell lymphoma.

The chain employs TRBV2 and TRBJ1-3; 8 bases line up with TRBD1. CDR3 size: 16 residues. V shed 5 bases and J 0 bases; nucleotides not matched to a gene: 6. Germline assignment: CDR1 SNHLY and CDR2 FYNNEI. The CDR3, as DNA: TGTGCCAGCAGTCCGACAGGGGCCTTCTCTGGAAACACCATATATTTT. This sequence encodes CASSPTGAFSGNTIYF.

This chain links TRBV10-3 with TRBJ2-1, with D perhaps matching TRBD2 (5 bases). V lost 4 bases and J 7 bases, leaving 17 bases between the germline ends. From germline, CDR1 is ENHRY and CDR2 SYGVKD. The CDR3 runs to 15 residues. CDR3 amino acids: CAISALRTRSNEQFF. CDR3 DNA sequence: TGTGCCATCAGTGCACTTAGGACTCGAAGTAATGAGCAGTTCTTC.

V is TRBV27 and J is TRBJ2-1, with TRBD2 matching 13 bases. The ends lost 6 bases at V and 6 bases at J; junction bases unmatched: 5. The CDR3 consists of 15 residues. Germline assignment: CDR1 MNHEY and CDR2 SMNVEV (reference sequence). CDR3 nucleotides: TGTGCCAGCAGGCTCACTAGCGGGAGGGCCAATGAGCAGTTCTTC. Its translation is CASRLTSGRANEQFF.

The chain links TRBV6-5 to TRBJ1-6; 7 nucleotides line up with TRBD1. Germline lookup yields CDR1 MNHEY and CDR2 SVGAGI. This CDR3 is 14 amino acids long. Trimming took 4 bases from V and 7 from J; bases not matched to a gene: 4. The DNA of the CDR3 is TGTGCCAGCAGTTTGACAGGGAACAATTCACCCCTCCACTTT. Protein product: CASSLTGNNSPLHF.

The gene calls are TRBV9 and TRBJ1-2, with D tentatively TRBD1 (5 bases). Germline loops: CDR1 SGDLS, CDR2 YYNGEE. The length of the CDR3 is 13 residues. V lost 7 bases and J lost 4, with 14 bases in between. Here the CDR3 reads CASGGGEGYGYTF. CDR3 DNA sequence: TGTGCCAGCGGGGGAGGAGAGGGCTATGGCTACACCTTC.

The V gene is TRBV19, the J gene TRBJ1-1; 9 bases map to TRBD1. V lost 3 bases to trimming and J lost 7 bases; unmatched junction nucleotides: 9. This CDR3 comprises 15 residues. Germline loops: CDR1 LNHDA, CDR2 SQIVND (reference sequence). The chain's CDR3 is CASSMSGTGTGEAFF. CDR3 nucleotide sequence: TGTGCCAGTAGTATGTCCGGGACAGGGACGGGTGAAGCTTTCTTT. The variable domain in full, completed from reference TRBV19 and TRBJ1-1, reads DGGITQSPKYLFRKEGQNVTLSCEQNLNHDAMYWYRQDPGQGLRLIYYSQIVNDFQKGDIAEGYSVSREKKESFPLTVTSAQKNPTAFYLCASSMSGTGTGEAFFGQGTRLTVV.

The chain carries TRBV28 and TRBJ1-6; D is uncertain. V gave up 3 bases and J gave up 5 bases, with 8 bases separating them. Germline V gives CDR1 MDHEN, CDR2 SYDVKM. The CDR3 totals 14 residues. CDR3 amino acids: CASSFGSDNSPLHF. CDR3 coding DNA: TGTGCCAGCAGTTTCGGCAGCGATAATTCACCCCTCCACTTT.

V and J are TRBV28 and TRBJ1-2; no definite D call. Per germline, CDR1 MDHEN and CDR2 SYDVKM. This CDR3 is built from 13 residues. V was trimmed by 2 bases and J by 4 bases, leaving 8 bases between them. The CDR3 nucleotides are TGTGCCAGCAGTTTAGAGGGATTCTATGGCTACACCTTC. This encodes CASSLEGFYGYTF.

V is TRBV7-8 and J is TRBJ1-3, with D perhaps TRBD1 (5 bases). This CDR3 comprises 15 residues. CDR1 is SGHVS, CDR2 FQNEAQ, per germline. V shed 6 bases and J shed 0 bases, with 12 bases lying between them. This chain's CDR3 is CASSYTGPSGNTIYF. In nucleotides, the CDR3 is TGTGCCAGCAGTTATACAGGTCCCTCTGGAAACACCATATATTTT.

This clone is large within its sample. The chain combines TRBV5-6 with TRBJ1-1; TRBD1 agrees at 8 bases. Germline V gene lookup returns CDR1 SGHDT and CDR2 YYEEEE. The CDR3 loop spans 14 amino acids. V shed 3 bases, J shed 12 bases, and the junction held 13 bases outside the gene matches. CDR3 protein: CASSSGTGGPGTFF. The CDR3 DNA sequence: TGTGCCAGCAGCTCCGGGACAGGAGGACCAGGGACTTTCTTT.

The V gene is TRBV5-1, the J gene TRBJ1-1, with D possibly TRBD1 on 5 matching bases. Trimming removed 4 bases at V and 7 bases at J, with 17 bases between. This CDR3 region has 14 residues. The germline CDR1 and CDR2 sequences are SGHRS and YFSETQ. The CDR3 loop reads CASSTLGPTDEAFF. DNA for the CDR3: TGCGCCAGCAGCACTTTGGGGCCCACAGATGAAGCTTTCTTT.

This chain links TRBV11-2 with TRBJ2-7, with TRBD1 matching over 11 bases. The V gene end was trimmed by 0 bases and the J gene end by 4 bases; junction bases not matched to a gene: 2. Per germline, CDR1 SGHAT and CDR2 FQNNGV. This CDR3 contains 15 residues. The CDR3 DNA is TGTGCCAGCAGCTTAGATGGGACAGGGGGATACGAGCAGTACTTC. Amino acids: CASSLDGTGGYEQYF.

The J gene is TRBJ2-7, the V gene TRBV5-1; 9 nucleotides agree with TRBD2. The length of the CDR3 is 14 residues. With V trimmed by 5 bases and J by 6 bases, 9 bases remained unmatched. Germline V lookup: CDR1 SGHRS, CDR2 YFSETQ. The CDR3 region is CASRTLAGNGEQYF. As DNA, the CDR3 is TGCGCCAGCAGAACTCTAGCGGGAAATGGCGAGCAGTACTTC.

V and J are TRBV5-1 and TRBJ1-6, with TRBD1 matching 7 bases. Per the germline V gene, CDR1 is SGHRS and CDR2 is YFSETQ. The CDR3 is made up of 15 amino acids. J was trimmed by 10 bases and V by 1 base; bases with no gene match: 8. CDR3 residues: CASSLTGEYRSPLHF. The CDR3 coding sequence is TGCGCCAGCAGCTTGACAGGGGAATATAGGTCACCCCTCCACTTT.

Written as DNA, the CDR3 is TGCAGCGTTTCGACAGGGTTTGAGTCGGGGAGCACAGATACGCAGTATTTT. Its translation: CSVSTGFESGSTDTQYF. The chain couples TRBV29-1 to TRBJ2-3; 7 bases map to TRBD1. The V and J ends lost 5 bases and 0 bases, in that order; junction bases with no gene match: 14. There are 17 residues in the CDR3. Germline CDR1 SQVTM, CDR2 ANQGSEA.

The rearrangement uses TRBV27 and TRBJ2-5; TRBD2 is a possible D gene (6 bases). In germline, CDR1 is MNHEY, CDR2 SMNVEV (reference sequence). V lost 1 base and J 1 base, leaving 13 bases between the germline ends. The CDR3 is 16 residues long. In nucleotides, the CDR3 is TGTGCCAGCAGTTTATACGGCGGGGCCCCCCAAGAGACCCAGTACTTC. Translation gives CASSLYGGAPQETQYF.

V gene TRBV6-6 combines with J gene TRBJ2-5; D is perhaps TRBD1 (6 bases). Trimming removed 2 bases from V and 2 bases from J, with 12 bases in between. There are 15 residues in the CDR3. Germline assignment: CDR1 MNHNY and CDR2 SVGAGI (reference sequence). The CDR3 is CASSYPAGVQETQYF. DNA of the CDR3: TGTGCCAGCAGTTACCCGGCAGGGGTTCAAGAGACCCAGTACTTC.

This chain links TRBV21-1 with TRBJ2-7; the D segment call TRBD2 is taken from the table without a DNA check. TRBV21-1 has pseudogene status. CDR3 length: 15 amino acids. The CDR3 here is CASSKDREVPYEQYF. The CDR3 bases are TGTGCCAGCAGCAAAGATAGGGAGGTTCCCTACGAGCAGTACTTC.

This chain connects TRBV5-1 to TRBJ1-6; 10 nucleotides agree with TRBD1. The germline V gene encodes CDR1 SGHRS and CDR2 YFSETQ. The CDR3 totals 13 residues. J was trimmed by 8 bases and V by 5 bases; bases with no gene match: 1. CDR3 region: CASRGTGDSPLHF. The DNA for the CDR3 is TGCGCCAGCAGGGGGACAGGGGATTCACCCCTCCACTTT.

This clone was seen just once. The chain links TRBV7-6 to TRBJ2-5; 9 nucleotides align to TRBD1. The CDR3 has 15 residues. The germline V gene encodes CDR1 SGHVS and CDR2 FNYEAQ. After removal of 6 bases from V and 3 bases from J, the junction contained 8 bases not matched to a gene. CDR3 coding DNA: TGTGCCAGCAGTCACCCGGGACAGGGTGAAGAGACCCAGTACTTC. Encoded protein: CASSHPGQGEETQYF.